Listed below are T cell receptor beta chains from one sample, sequenced in a study of cytomegalovirus exposure and HLA in healthy donors. TCRdb's table, derived via immunoSEQ multiplex PCR, lists solely in-frame clones and lacks some. The table has about 190,000 clones, under 85% seen once; the top ten hold 1.6%. Sequenced: PBMCs. All receptors derive from a woman between 18 and 29 years old in good health and CMV-seronegative. Each CDR3 is given with its conserved first and last residue. Each record gives: V gene, J gene, CDR3 protein.

v_gene: TRBV14
j_gene: TRBJ1-2
CDR3aa: CASRQTGRLGYTF

v_gene: TRBV4-2
j_gene: TRBJ1-1
CDR3aa: CASSPEQGNTEAFF

v_gene: TRBV28
j_gene: TRBJ1-4
CDR3aa: CASTNRGLGEKLFF

v_gene: TRBV2
j_gene: TRBJ2-7
CDR3aa: CASSDRGQGDEQYF

v_gene: TRBV9
j_gene: TRBJ1-2
CDR3aa: CASTEGVRGYGYTF

v_gene: TRBV4-1
j_gene: TRBJ2-2
CDR3aa: CASSRMGQGVGTGELFF

v_gene: TRBV5-1
j_gene: TRBJ2-5
CDR3aa: CASSLVRTGGAWWETQYF

v_gene: TRBV9
j_gene: TRBJ1-1
CDR3aa: CASSNGGGNTEAFF

v_gene: TRBV28
j_gene: TRBJ1-4
CDR3aa: CASSPYRDRDDEKLFF

v_gene: TRBV7-9
j_gene: TRBJ1-6
CDR3aa: CASSLVDSSYNSPLHF

v_gene: TRBV2
j_gene: TRBJ2-7
CDR3aa: CASSEAKPGRYEQYF

v_gene: TRBV5-6
j_gene: TRBJ1-1
CDR3aa: CASSLELQNTEAFF

v_gene: TRBV6-1
j_gene: TRBJ2-5
CDR3aa: CASSLLGSETQYF

v_gene: TRBV29-1
j_gene: TRBJ2-3
CDR3aa: CSVVPSGGALTDTQYF

v_gene: TRBV30
j_gene: TRBJ1-6
CDR3aa: CAWKSGTGGSPLHF

v_gene: TRBV9
j_gene: TRBJ1-4
CDR3aa: CASSVLGAANEKLFF

v_gene: TRBV6-6
j_gene: TRBJ1-6
CDR3aa: CASSYRGNDSPLHF

v_gene: TRBV11-2
j_gene: TRBJ2-3
CDR3aa: CASSFGSSGGTDTQYF

v_gene: TRBV5-4
j_gene: TRBJ2-7
CDR3aa: CASSLDQYEQYF

v_gene: TRBV7-8
j_gene: TRBJ2-7
CDR3aa: CASSGLAGGREQYF

v_gene: TRBV4-1
j_gene: TRBJ1-1
CDR3aa: CASSPGQGVNTEAFF

v_gene: TRBV6-1
j_gene: TRBJ1-1
CDR3aa: CASSEAGQGRTEAFF

v_gene: TRBV15
j_gene: TRBJ1-4
CDR3aa: CATSRDPGYGEKLFF

v_gene: TRBV5-1
j_gene: TRBJ1-1
CDR3aa: CASRGVEGAEAFF

v_gene: TRBV5-1
j_gene: TRBJ2-7
CDR3aa: CASSLEGTSGVRHYEQYF

v_gene: TRBV6-6
j_gene: TRBJ1-6
CDR3aa: CASSYVRTANSPLHF

v_gene: TRBV11-2
j_gene: TRBJ2-3
CDR3aa: CASSLEGLAGADTQYF

v_gene: TRBV6-6
j_gene: TRBJ2-3
CDR3aa: CASSIRDLGDTQYF

v_gene: TRBV2
j_gene: TRBJ2-3
CDR3aa: CASNTAGETDTQYF

v_gene: TRBV11-3
j_gene: TRBJ1-6
CDR3aa: CASSLERDSPLHF

v_gene: TRBV4-1
j_gene: TRBJ1-5
CDR3aa: CASSPRGTGGQPQHF

v_gene: TRBV28
j_gene: TRBJ2-3
CDR3aa: CASSFQGDTDTQYF

v_gene: TRBV7-9
j_gene: TRBJ2-1
CDR3aa: CASSNFPEGQFF